The sequence of this T cell receptor beta chain was determined in a study of identical twins. Study-wide points: With monozygotic twins, out-of-frame TCR alpha sharing exceeded what models estimated. Reduced insertions were recorded for abundant cord blood beta clonotypes, with no such pattern in memory repertoires.

TCRdb used MiXCR to reprocess the 5' RACE reads, holding one entry per CDR3 protein. The sample has 1.5 million to 2 million distinct CDR3 sequences; more than 30% are singletons. Healthy Caucasians, and only they, were the donors. This clonotype was seen a few times. Its target is not known. Germline CDR1 MGHRA, CDR2 YSYEKL. V trimming: 0 bases; J trimming: 3 bases; junction bases outside the gene matches: 4. The CDR3 has 16 amino acids. The clonotype was recovered from a newborn girl in good health. The chain employs TRBV4-1 and TRBJ2-1; 8 nucleotides agree with TRBD2. The sequencing sample was made of cord blood. In nucleotides, the CDR3 is TGCGCCAGCAGCCAAGAAGCGCTAGCGGGCTACAATGAGCAGTTCTTC. Amino acid sequence: CASSQEALAGYNEQFF.